The 10 T cell receptor beta chains below all came from one sample that was sequenced in a study of human T cells and chemical hapten exposure. The time point here: pre-sensitization, week 0. The treatment: therapeutic diphenylcyclopropenone sensitization with weekly scalp DPC. One entry per CDR3 protein results from TCRdb running MiXCR on the RACE reads. The sample records 380,000 or so distinct CDR3 sequences, approximately 5.8% being singletons. The material was whole blood, obtained in connection with sensitization to the hapten diphenylcyclopropenone (DPC). Receptors originate from a young woman with alopecia areata. Some clones in this sample may be carry-over from other donors' samples.

The rearrangement joins TRBV20-1 to TRBJ1-6, with a weak D call TRBD1 (6 bases). The CDR3 spans 13 residues. Germline-derived CDR1 and CDR2 are DFQATT and SNEGSKA (reference sequence). V lost 6 bases and J lost 9, with 15 bases in between. CDR3 region: CSAPAGASSPLHF. The CDR3 DNA is TGCAGTGCCCCCGCAGGGGCAAGTTCACCCCTCCACTTT.

This clonotype has just a few counts. The V call is TRBV7-2, the J call TRBJ1-4, with TRBD1 matching over 9 bases. J gave up 5 bases and V 5 bases, and 6 bases lay outside the gene matches. CDR1 SGHTA and CDR2 FQGNSA come from the germline V gene. The CDR3 runs to 15 residues. The CDR3 sequence is CASSINRGPNEKLFF. Written as DNA, the CDR3 is TGTGCCAGCAGCATCAACAGGGGGCCCAATGAAAAACTGTTTTTT.

This clonotype was counted ten times or more. The J gene is TRBJ2-2, the V gene TRBV20-1; D is unclear. CDR1 is DFQATT and CDR2 is SNEGSKA in the germline V gene (reference sequence). The V gene lost 3 bases and the J gene lost 4 bases, with 12 bases spanning the gap. The CDR3 length is 14 residues. The CDR3 DNA sequence: TGCAGTGCTAGTTCCAAGGGTGGCACCGGGGAGCTGTTTTTT. Its translation is CSASSKGGTGELFF.

This clonotype has a count of ten or more. The chain uses TRBV6-5 and TRBJ1-5, with D uncertain. The CDR3 runs to 13 residues. The V gene's germline CDR1 is MNHEY and CDR2 SVGAGI. Trimming took 5 bases from V and 6 from J, leaving 11 bases between them. The CDR3 spells CASSVTERQPQHF. As DNA, the CDR3 is TGTGCCAGCAGTGTCACTGAACGTCAGCCCCAGCATTTT.

The chain couples TRBV12-3 or TRBV12-4 to TRBJ1-1; D is ambiguous. The CDR3 is 17 residues long. V was trimmed by 7 bases and J by 3 bases, leaving 24 bases between them. The CDR3 coding sequence is TGTGCCAGCATCGTCCGGGTGACACCTAGCGGGGACACTGAAGCTTTCTTT. Translation: CASIVRVTPSGDTEAFF.

This clonotype was counted between two and nine times. This rearrangement joins TRBV2 to TRBJ2-2, with D tentatively TRBD2 (6 bases). V was pared by 4 bases and J by 2 bases, with 11 bases between. The CDR3 loop spans 15 amino acids. CDR1 and CDR2 (germline): SNHLY, FYNNEI. CDR3 residues: CASSGSGSNTGELFF. The CDR3 DNA reads as TGTGCCAGCAGTGGGAGCGGGTCTAACACCGGGGAGCTGTTTTTT.

The sample holds many counts of this clonotype. The chain combines TRBV6-5 with TRBJ2-5, with 11 nucleotides matching TRBD2. V gave up 6 bases and J gave up 1 base; unmatched junction bases: 7. The CDR3 is 16 residues long. CDR1 MNHEY and CDR2 SVGAGI come from the germline V gene. Here the CDR3 DNA reads TGTGCCAGCAGCCGGGGACTAGCGGTTATCCAAGAGACCCAGTACTTC. Encoded protein: CASSRGLAVIQETQYF.

The V gene is TRBV7-2, the J gene TRBJ2-3; 8 nucleotides line up with TRBD1. Germline trimming cut 2 bases from V and 2 bases from J; bases unmatched to any gene: 6. CDR1 SGHTA and CDR2 FQGNSA come from the germline V gene. The CDR3 consists of 16 residues. The CDR3 DNA sequence: TGTGCCAGCAGCTTAAGGGGCAGGGGGCTCACAGATACGCAGTATTTT. Protein sequence: CASSLRGRGLTDTQYF.

The gene calls are TRBV29-1 and TRBJ2-5; D is unresolved. The CDR3 has 13 residues. V gave up 2 bases and J gave up 1 base, with 8 bases separating them. CDR1 SQVTM and CDR2 ANQGSEA come from the germline V gene. The CDR3 DNA reads as TGCAGCGTTGAAACAAGTGCCCAAGAGACCCAGTACTTC. Protein product: CSVETSAQETQYF.

This clonotype was recorded a few times. The genes are TRBV5-6 and TRBJ1-2; TRBD1 matches 10 bases. Germline V lookup: CDR1 SGHDT, CDR2 YYEEEE. This CDR3 is built from 14 residues. The V segment lost 1 base and the J segment 7 bases; nucleotides outside the gene matches: 4. CDR3 sequence (DNA): TGTGCCAGCAGCTTGTTCCGGACAGGGGGTGGCTACACCTTC. Its translation: CASSLFRTGGGYTF. The whole variable domain, remainder taken from reference TRBV5-6 and TRBJ1-2, is DAGVTQSPTHLIKTRGQQVTLRCSPKSGHDTVSWYQQALGQGPQFIFQYYEEEERQRGNFPDRFSGHQFPNYSSELNVNALLLGDSALYLCASSLFRTGGGYTFGSGTRLTVV.